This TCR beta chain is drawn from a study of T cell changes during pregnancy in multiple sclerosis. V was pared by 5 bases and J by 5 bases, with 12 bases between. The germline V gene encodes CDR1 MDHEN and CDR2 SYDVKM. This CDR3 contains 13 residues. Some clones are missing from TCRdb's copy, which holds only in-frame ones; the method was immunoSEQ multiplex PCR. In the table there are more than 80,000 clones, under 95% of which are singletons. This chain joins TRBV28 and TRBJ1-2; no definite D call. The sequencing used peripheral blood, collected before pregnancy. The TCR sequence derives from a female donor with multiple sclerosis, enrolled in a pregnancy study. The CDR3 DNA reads TGTGCCAGCAGTCCCGGGGATCTTTATGGCTACACCTTC. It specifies CASSPGDLYGYTF.